A selection of T cell receptor beta chains follows, all from one sample in a study of T cell responses to AZD1222 COVID-19 vaccine. Sequencing used immunoSEQ multiplex PCR; TCRdb keeps in-frame clones, though not all of them. The table has tens of thousands of clones, around 89% seen once. The sequencing used peripheral blood, collected 28 days after the second AZD1222 dose. These receptors came from an adult who received the AZD1222 COVID-19 vaccine. The CDR3 runs from the conserved cysteine through the conserved F or W. A D gene is named only where the DNA matches it firmly. Size tells how often a clone was seen (once, few, many) or the class of an expanded clone, and some rows leave it out.

cdr3_aa cdr3_nt j_call cdr3_length clone_size v_call d_call
CASNEVQETQYF TGTGCCAGCAACGAGGTCCAAGAGACCCAGTACTTC TRBJ2-5 12 - TRBV2 -
CASSLTFERYNSYEQYF TGTGCCAGCAGCTTAACTTTTGAGCGCTATAACTCCTACGAGCAGTACTTC TRBJ2-7 17 - TRBV7-8 -
CASSPRWLAGGRETQYF TGTGCCAGCAGCCCCAGGTGGCTAGCGGGGGGGCGGGAGACCCAGTACTTC TRBJ2-5 17 once TRBV11-2 TRBD2
CATSMTAGNTIYF TGTGCCACCAGTATGACAGCCGGAAACACCATATATTTT TRBJ1-3 13 - TRBV24-1 -
CASSASLWGQGWMNTEAFF TGTGCCAGTAGTGCGTCCCTTTGGGGACAGGGCTGGATGAACACTGAAGCTTTCTTT TRBJ1-1 19 - TRBV19 TRBD1
CASSIDPVGPKGNQPQHF TGTGCCAGTAGTATAGATCCGGTGGGGCCCAAAGGGAATCAGCCCCAGCATTTT TRBJ1-5 18 - TRBV19 -
CASSYLRSNYGYTF TGTGCCAGCAGTTACCTGAGGTCTAACTATGGCTACACCTTC TRBJ1-2 14 - TRBV6-5 -
CASSQESAGNYGYTF TGTGCCAGCAGCCAAGAATCGGCAGGGAACTATGGCTACACCTTC TRBJ1-2 15 - TRBV4-2 -
CASSPRGVTGFEQYF TGTGCCAGCAGCCCCCGGGGGGTAACAGGGTTCGAGCAGTACTTC TRBJ2-7 15 - TRBV7-9 -
CASSQIKGSLANNEQFF TGTGCCAGCAGCCAAATTAAAGGGTCCCTCGCTAACAATGAGCAGTTCTTC TRBJ2-1 17 - TRBV14 -
CATSDFADTQYF TGTGCCACCAGTGATTTCGCAGATACGCAGTATTTT TRBJ2-3 12 - TRBV24-1 -
CASSVGGLAGPDTQYF TGTGCCAGCAGCGTAGGTGGACTAGCGGGGCCAGATACGCAGTATTTT TRBJ2-3 16 once TRBV9 TRBD2
CASSIRVNTEAFF TGTGCCAGCAGTATTAGGGTGAACACTGAAGCTTTCTTT TRBJ1-1 13 - TRBV6-5 -
CSAPSQETQYF TGCAGTGCTCCCAGCCAAGAGACCCAGTACTTC TRBJ2-5 11 - TRBV20-1 -
CASSLGQIETYEQYF TGTGCCAGCAGCCTTGGACAGATAGAGACCTACGAGCAGTACTTC TRBJ2-7 15 - TRBV6-5 -
CASSQVNGTSYEQYF TGTGCCAGCAGCCAAGTTAACGGAACCTCCTACGAGCAGTACTTC TRBJ2-7 15 - TRBV3-1/TRBV3-2 -
CASSMRGESYGYTF TGTGCCAGTAGTATGCGGGGGGAAAGCTATGGCTACACCTTC TRBJ1-2 14 - TRBV19 -
CAVQGGNEKLFF TGTGCCGTACAAGGGGGAAATGAAAAACTGTTTTTT TRBJ1-4 12 - TRBV30 -
CASSLLPRGGTEAFF TGTGCCAGCAGTTTATTACCGCGTGGAGGAACTGAAGCTTTCTTT TRBJ1-1 15 - TRBV27 -
CASSQSPTGFVTEAFF TGTGCCAGCAGCCAAAGCCCCACAGGTTTCGTCACTGAAGCTTTCTTT TRBJ1-1 16 - TRBV3-1/TRBV3-2 -
CASSEAGWGNQPQHF TGTGCCAGCAGTGAAGCAGGGTGGGGCAATCAGCCCCAGCATTTT TRBJ1-5 15 - TRBV6-1 -
CASSLTQSSYNEQFF TGTGCCAGCAGCCTGACCCAGAGCTCCTACAATGAGCAGTTCTTC TRBJ2-1 15 - TRBV3-1/TRBV3-2 -
CASSVDRYNEQFF TGTGCCAGCAGCGTGGACCGTTACAATGAGCAGTTCTTC TRBJ2-1 13 - TRBV9 -
CASNYAGTGHSLTNEKLFF TGTGCCAGCAACTACGCCGGGACAGGGCACTCACTAACTAATGAAAAACTGTTTTTT TRBJ1-4 19 - TRBV6-6 TRBD1